This T cell receptor (beta chain) derives from a study of cytomegalovirus exposure and HLA in healthy donors. Study background: HLA-typed donors contributed approximately 86 million unique TCRs, which were held in an early data release. Caucasian-associated ancestry cluster membership applied to about four fifths of some 400 genotyped donors.

Details on this clone: Its antigen is not identified.

Whole-study findings and limits: Later analysis demonstrated an association between a missense DCLRE1C variant and TCR beta V- and J-gene trimming. The study labeled around 160 TCR beta chains cytomegalovirus-associated.

V was clipped by 5 bases and J by 1 base; unmatched bases: 3. The CDR3 spans 14 residues. Germline values: CDR1 SGHRS, CDR2 YFSETQ. The PCR ran on 60 Vbeta and 13 Jbeta primers. Data came from immunoSEQ multiplex PCR; TCRdb stores just in-frame clones and leaves some out. The data contain a few hundred thousand clones, about 80% of them singletons. The V call is TRBV5-1, the J call TRBJ2-3, with TRBD1 identical over 8 bases. The material sequenced was PBMCs. The receptor's source is a woman in her sixties in good health and CMV-seropositive. The CDR3 DNA reads TGCGCCAGCAGATCGACAGGGGGCACAGATACGCAGTATTTT. It is translated as CASRSTGGTDTQYF.